The 12 T cell receptor beta chains presented below share a single source sample, sequenced in a study of PD-1 blockade in classical Hodgkin lymphoma (dated by TCRdb to about 2020). Libraries were made using the immunoSEQ multiplex PCR assay. TCRdb holds this immuneACCESS table with in-frame rearrangements only. Some clones are missing; in checked studies, unresolved V genes explain under half, and the rest has no known cause. Counted in this sample were tens of thousands of clones; about three quarters of them appeared once. The ten largest clones take up about 9.4% of the sample. The time point label for this specimen denotes: cycle 4 day 1 (C4D1), after 6 weeks of nivolumab. Relapse after autologous stem cell transplantation had occurred in all trial patients, and cohorts A, B and C were distinguished by prior brentuximab vedotin exposure. The sequencing used peripheral blood mononuclear cells (PBMCs), collected before the fourth cycle of nivolumab. The receptor set was obtained from a human donor with classical Hodgkin lymphoma.

This clone occurred a few times. The chain links TRBV2 to TRBJ2-1; the match to TRBD2 covers 13 bases. Trimming took 7 bases from V and 7 from J; bases not matched to a gene: 7. The germline V gene encodes CDR1 SNHLY and CDR2 FYNNEI. This CDR3 spans 15 amino acids. The CDR3 nucleotides are TGTGCCAGCAAACCGGGACTAGCGGGATGGAATGAGCAGTTCTTC. Amino acids: CASKPGLAGWNEQFF.

The CDR3 nucleotides read TGTGCCAGCAGCCCCGGGACCTCAGGAGGCTACACCTTC. Its protein product is CASSPGTSGGYTF. The rearrangement uses TRBV6-5 and TRBJ1-2, with D maybe TRBD1 (5 bases). Between the trimmed V and J ends, which lost 6 bases and 8 bases, there was a span of 16 bases. Germline V gene data show CDR1 as MNHEY and CDR2 as SVGAGI. The CDR3 spans 13 residues.

The CDR3 sequence: CASSDAGEVRQETQYF. CDR3 DNA: TGTGCCAGCAGCGATGCGGGGGAGGTACGCCAAGAGACCCAGTACTTC. The chain recombines TRBV7-2 with TRBJ2-5, with 7 bases aligning to TRBD2. The CDR3 contains 16 residues. Trimming cost V 5 bases and J 1 base; bases outside gene matches: 10. Germline V CDR1 and CDR2: SGHTA, FQGNSA.

The V and J genes are TRBV5-5 and TRBJ2-7, with 8 bases lining up with TRBD1. The V gene's germline CDR1 is SGHKS and CDR2 YYEKEE (reference sequence). This CDR3 region has 14 residues. V lost 3 bases to trimming and J lost 3 bases; unmatched junction nucleotides: 5. The CDR3 region is CASSSDRGLYEQYF. DNA for the CDR3: TGTGCCAGCAGCTCTGACAGGGGACTCTACGAGCAGTACTTC.

The chain couples TRBV6-1 to TRBJ2-1; 7 nucleotides agree with TRBD1. Germline CDR1 is MNHNS and CDR2 is SASEGT. The CDR3 is 13 residues long. V lost 5 bases and J lost 8; bases outside the gene matches: 6. Written as DNA, the CDR3 is TGTGCCAGCAGTCTGGACAGGTGGGATGAGCAGTTCTTC. This encodes CASSLDRWDEQFF.

V and J are TRBV9 and TRBJ2-5; 9 bases line up with TRBD2. The CDR3 runs 16 residues. V lost 0 bases to trimming and J lost 1 base; unmatched junction nucleotides: 4. CDR1 SGDLS and CDR2 YYNGEE come from the germline V gene. The chain's CDR3 is CASSVERGDFQETQYF. The CDR3 DNA is TGTGCCAGCAGCGTAGAGCGGGGGGACTTCCAAGAGACCCAGTACTTC.

CDR3 in DNA: TGCGCCAGCAGCTGGGGGACAGGACTCAATCAGCCCCAGCATTTT. Its translation is CASSWGTGLNQPQHF. V and J are TRBV5-1 and TRBJ1-5; 8 bases fit TRBD1. This CDR3 has 15 residues. The germline gives CDR1 SGHRS, CDR2 YFSETQ. The junction had 5 bases not matched to a gene; V was cut back by 3 bases and J by 3 bases.

The chain uses TRBV9 and TRBJ2-2, with a tentative D call TRBD1 (5 bases). V was clipped by 0 bases and J by 1 base, with 10 bases between them. The V gene's germline CDR1 is SGDLS and CDR2 YYNGEE. The CDR3 runs to 16 residues. The CDR3 nucleotides read TGTGCCAGCAGCGTAGGGGGCAGGCTGAACACCGGGGAGCTGTTTTTT. Translated, it gives CASSVGGRLNTGELFF. The full variable domain, with the rest looked up from reference TRBV9 and TRBJ2-2, is DSGVTQTPKHLITATGQRVTLRCSPRSGDLSVYWYQQSLDQGLQFLIQYYNGEERAKGNILERFSAQQFPDLHSELNLSSLELGDSALYFCASSVGGRLNTGELFFGEGSRLTVL.

The chain is built from TRBV7-9 and TRBJ1-2; D is uncertain. The CDR3 runs to 14 residues. Trimming took off 6 bases at V and 2 bases at J, with 13 bases between the two ends. CDR1 and CDR2 from the germline V gene are SEHNR and FQNEAQ (reference sequence). DNA of the CDR3: TGTGCCAGCAGGACCAGCACGGGGAACTATGGCTACACCTTC. It translates to CASRTSTGNYGYTF. Complete variable domain (other parts from reference TRBV7-9 and TRBJ1-2): DTGVSQNPRHKITKRGQNVTFRCDPISEHNRLYWYRQTLGQGPEFLTYFQNEAQLEKSRLLSDRFSAERPKGSFSTLEIQRTEQGDSAMYLCASRTSTGNYGYTFGSGTRLTVV.

This clone was seen once. The chain joins TRBV5-1 to TRBJ1-2; 7 bases match TRBD1. The ends lost 2 bases at V and 4 bases at J; junction bases unmatched: 5. Germline V CDR1 and CDR2: SGHRS, YFSETQ. This CDR3 contains 14 residues. CDR3: CASSFAGGGYGYTF. In nucleotides, the CDR3 is TGCGCCAGCAGCTTTGCAGGGGGAGGCTATGGCTACACCTTC.

This clone was seen a few times. V is TRBV29-1 and J is TRBJ1-5; D uncertain. Germline lookup yields CDR1 SQVTM and CDR2 ANQGSEA. This CDR3 has 12 amino acids. Trimming shortened V by 4 bases and J by 4 bases, and 8 bases separated the two germline ends. CDR3 amino acids: CSVGAANQPQHF. In DNA, the CDR3 is TGCAGCGTTGGGGCAGCAAATCAGCCCCAGCATTTT.

The chain uses TRBV6-5 and TRBJ2-1; TRBD1 matches at 10 bases. The junction had 5 bases not matched to a gene; V was cut back by 2 bases and J by 7 bases. The CDR3 spans 15 residues. From germline, CDR1 is MNHEY and CDR2 SVGAGI. CDR3 in DNA: TGTGCCAGCAGTTACCTCGGGGACAGGGGAAATGAGCAGTTCTTC. This sequence encodes CASSYLGDRGNEQFF.